This TCR beta chain was identified during a study of OX40 agonist ivuxolimab in advanced cancers. Study-level information: Previous treatment with anti-PD-1, anti-PD-L1 or anti-CTLA-4 therapy was allowed; 40% had received some.

Study results and caveats: The study observed clonal expansion of CD4+ and CD8+ blood T cells by week 6 at 0.1 to 3.0 mg/kg. Antigen specificity of clonally expanded peripheral T cells was not established.

The CDR3 consists of 17 residues. Germline assignment: CDR1 SGHDT and CDR2 YYEEEE. Trimming removed 4 bases at V and 1 base at J, with 15 bases between. This clone has only a few counts. Its antigen is as yet unknown. Patients with autoimmune history or systemic immunosuppression were excluded. Only in-frame clones appear in the TCRdb table, and some are missing; sequencing was by immunoSEQ multiplex PCR. There are roughly 61,000 clones in the sample; 75% to 90% occur only once, and 0.55% lies in the top ten. This sequence joins TRBV5-6 and TRBJ1-6, with D unclear. This material consisted of CD4+ or CD8+ T cells sorted from blood, taken in a trial of the OX40 agonist ivuxolimab. The sequence came from an adult with an advanced solid tumor such as melanoma, head and neck, liver or kidney cancer. The CDR3 nucleotides are TGTGCCAGCAGCCCACTTATCGGTGGGTCCTATAATTCACCCCTCCACTTT. Encoded protein: CASSPLIGGSYNSPLHF.